The 28 T cell receptor beta chains in this list originate from one sample, sequenced in a study of human T cells and chemical hapten exposure. TCRdb processed the RACE reads anew with MiXCR; each CDR3 protein has one entry. The table records 130,000 or so distinct CDR3 sequences, roughly 12% of them present only once. Described time point: patch test 3, about 24 weeks after DPC sensitization. Described treatment: therapeutic diphenylcyclopropenone sensitization with weekly scalp DPC. The specimen comprised whole blood, sampled in connection with sensitization to the hapten diphenylcyclopropenone (DPC). These receptor sequences come from a woman aged 45 to 65 with alopecia areata. Some clones in this sample may be carry-over from other donors' samples.

This clonotype was detected many times. The J gene is TRBJ2-3, the V gene TRBV7-2; 8 bases map to TRBD2. CDR1 and CDR2 (germline): SGHTA, FQGNSA. The CDR3 totals 15 residues. V trimming: 1 base; J trimming: 5 bases; junction bases outside the gene matches: 5. CDR3 in amino acids: CASSLGGLAGDTQYF. The CDR3 nucleotides are TGTGCCAGCAGCTTAGGTGGGCTAGCGGGAGATACGCAGTATTTT. The complete variable domain, with remaining parts taken from reference TRBV7-2 and TRBJ2-3, reads GAGVSQSPSNKVTEKGKDVELRCDPISGHTALYWYRQSLGQGLEFLIYFQGNSAPDKSGLPSDRFSAERTGGSVSTLTIQRTQQEDSAVYLCASSLGGLAGDTQYFGPGTRLTVL.

V gene TRBV7-3 combines with J gene TRBJ2-6; 10 bases map to TRBD1. There are 18 residues in the CDR3. Germline lookup yields CDR1 SGHTA and CDR2 FQGTGA. Trimming took 5 bases from V and 3 from J; bases not matched to a gene: 10. CDR3 sequence: CASSPQGQGRFGANVLTF. The CDR3 DNA follows: TGTGCCAGCAGCCCCCAGGGACAGGGGAGATTTGGGGCCAACGTCCTGACTTTC.

The sample holds a few counts of this clonotype. J is TRBJ1-4 and V is TRBV21-1. TRBV21-1 is a pseudogene segment. There are 12 residues in the CDR3. The CDR3 region has the DNA TGTGCCAGCAGCAAAGTTGGGGAAAAACTGTTTTTT. It yields the protein CASSKVGEKLFF.

This clonotype was recorded a few times. The V call is TRBV12-3 or TRBV12-4, the J call TRBJ1-2; 9 bases fit TRBD1. The CDR3 loop spans 12 amino acids. Trimming removed 1 base from V and 13 bases from J; junction bases left unmatched: 4. The CDR3 DNA reads as TGTGCCAGCAGTTTAGGGACAGGGGCCCTCACCTTC. This sequence encodes CASSLGTGALTF.

This clonotype was counted a few times. V gene TRBV3-1 combines with J gene TRBJ2-7, with TRBD2 matching 8 bases. The CDR3 is made up of 17 amino acids. V gave up 0 bases and J gave up 5 bases; unmatched junction bases: 12. CDR1 is LGHDT, CDR2 YNNKEL, per germline (reference sequence). In DNA, the CDR3 is TGTGCCAGCAGCCAAGAGGTCAGCGGGAGAACGAAGGACGAGCAGTACTTC. Translating gives CASSQEVSGRTKDEQYF.

CDR3 loop: CASKSGQGAYGYTF. The CDR3 DNA reads as TGTGCCAGCAAGTCGGGACAGGGGGCCTATGGCTACACCTTC. The chain couples TRBV2 to TRBJ1-2; TRBD1 matches 12 bases. The ends lost 7 bases at V and 4 bases at J; junction bases unmatched: 4. Germline V lookup: CDR1 SNHLY, CDR2 FYNNEI. The CDR3 totals 14 residues.

J is TRBJ2-5 and V is TRBV5-6; 7 bases are a match to TRBD2. CDR3 length equals 14 residues. Losses at the gene ends were 2 bases for V and 2 bases for J; bases not matched to a gene: 3. Germline assignment: CDR1 SGHDT and CDR2 YYEEEE. CDR3 DNA: TGTGCCAGCAGCTTTCCTAGCGGACAAGAGACCCAGTACTTC. Encoded protein: CASSFPSGQETQYF.

This rearrangement joins TRBV6-1 to TRBJ1-5; D is ambiguous. The CDR3 consists of 14 residues. Germline CDR1 MNHNS, CDR2 SASEGT. V was pared by 3 bases and J by 0 bases, with 6 bases between. The CDR3: CASSELDSNQPQHF. Written as DNA, the CDR3 is TGTGCCAGCAGTGAGCTAGATAGCAATCAGCCCCAGCATTTT.

This clonotype was detected many times. This chain uses TRBV20-1 with TRBJ2-7, with a tentative D call TRBD1 (5 bases). Trimming shortened V by 3 bases and J by 3 bases, and 15 bases separated the two germline ends. The CDR3 covers 14 residues. Germline assignment: CDR1 DFQATT and CDR2 SNEGSKA (reference sequence). For the CDR3, the DNA is TGCAGTGCTAGCGCACAGGATCAGCTCTACGAGCAGTACTTC. Its translation: CSASAQDQLYEQYF.

This clonotype has a handful of counts. The genes are TRBV6-6 and TRBJ2-7; 8 bases agree with TRBD2. The germline V gene has CDR1 MNHNY and CDR2 SVGAGI (reference sequence). The V segment lost 6 bases and the J segment 2 bases; nucleotides outside the gene matches: 9. CDR3 length: 15 amino acids. The CDR3 DNA reads TGTGCCAGCAGCCCCGACGCGGGGGGACCCTACGAGCAGTACTTC. Translated: CASSPDAGGPYEQYF.

This clonotype was seen at least ten times. This rearrangement joins TRBV7-3 to TRBJ2-1; TRBD2 aligns across 9 bases. Germline CDR1 is SGHTA and CDR2 is FQGTGA. V was clipped by 0 bases and J by 9 bases; unmatched bases: 6. The CDR3 has 15 amino acids. The DNA of the CDR3 is TGTGCCAGCAGCTTAACTAGCGGGGGTAGGAGTGAGCAGTTCTTC. Translation gives CASSLTSGGRSEQFF. The whole variable domain, filled in from reference TRBV7-3 and TRBJ2-1, reads GAGVSQTPSNKVTEKGKYVELRCDPISGHTALYWYRQSLGQGPEFLIYFQGTGAADDSGLPNDRFFAVRPEGSVSTLKIQRTERGDSAVYLCASSLTSGGRSEQFFGPGTRLTVL.

This clonotype showed up just a few times. The chain carries TRBV27 and TRBJ2-1; TRBD2 aligns across 7 bases. Germline V gene sequence: CDR1 MNHEY, CDR2 SMNVEV (reference sequence). With 6 bases clipped from V and 1 base from J, the junction kept 6 bases outside the gene matches. The CDR3 is 15 amino acids. CDR3 region: CASSPGRASYNEQFF. The CDR3 region has the DNA TGTGCCAGCAGCCCTGGGAGGGCATCCTACAATGAGCAGTTCTTC.

The chain links TRBV27 to TRBJ2-7; D tentatively fits TRBD1 or TRBD2 (5 bases each). The CDR3 contains 14 residues. Trimming took 0 bases from V and 6 from J, leaving 12 bases between them. Germline CDR1 reads MNHEY; CDR2 reads SMNVEV (reference sequence). In DNA, the CDR3 is TGTGCCAGCAGTTTATCCCCAGTGGGACCCGAGCAGTACTTC. It encodes CASSLSPVGPEQYF.

This chain links TRBV24-1 with TRBJ1-1; 7 bases fit TRBD1. The CDR3 is 15 residues long. Germline CDR1 reads KGHDR; CDR2 reads SFDVKD. Trimming took 0 bases from V and 5 from J; bases not matched to a gene: 5. The CDR3 sequence is CATSDLEGARTEAFF. CDR3 coding DNA: TGTGCCACCAGTGATTTGGAGGGGGCGAGGACTGAAGCTTTCTTT.

The chain joins TRBV7-2 to TRBJ1-1; D unclear. This CDR3 has 14 residues. The germline CDR1 and CDR2 sequences are SGHTA and FQGNSA. V lost 5 bases and J 1 base, leaving 11 bases between the germline ends. The CDR3 protein is CASSPPGGNTEAFF. The CDR3 region has the DNA TGTGCCAGCAGCCCTCCCGGCGGGAACACTGAAGCTTTCTTT.

This clonotype was detected a few times. This chain links TRBV3-1 with TRBJ2-1; the D is unclear. Per the germline V gene, CDR1 is LGHDT and CDR2 is YNNKEL (reference sequence). Deletions cut 3 bases from V and 5 bases from J, with 11 bases between. This CDR3 is built from 14 residues. CDR3 DNA: TGTGCCAGCAGCCACCTAAGGCAGCACAATGAGCAGTTCTTC. This gives the protein CASSHLRQHNEQFF.

This clonotype was picked up a small number of times. V is TRBV28 and J is TRBJ2-5; D may be TRBD2 (6 bases). Germline CDR1 MDHEN, CDR2 SYDVKM. Deletions cut 8 bases from V and 9 bases from J, with 16 bases between. The CDR3 extends over 12 amino acids. The CDR3 DNA follows: TGTGCCAGCCAGTCGGGGTCGGGGGCCCAGTACTTC. Amino acid sequence: CASQSGSGAQYF.

This clonotype was seen many times. This rearrangement joins TRBV29-1 to TRBJ2-5, with 9 bases fitting TRBD1. This CDR3 is built from 13 residues. V gave up 7 bases and J gave up 4 bases; unmatched junction bases: 7. Germline CDR1 SQVTM, CDR2 ANQGSEA. This CDR3 reads CSAGTGSAETQYF. CDR3 DNA: TGCAGCGCCGGGACAGGGTCGGCAGAGACCCAGTACTTC.

This clonotype has ten or more counts. The chain carries TRBV20-1 and TRBJ2-3; tentative D call: TRBD2 (5 bases). Germline V gives CDR1 DFQATT, CDR2 SNEGSKA (reference sequence). The CDR3 is 12 amino acids. The V end lost 6 bases, the J end lost 6 bases, and 13 bases lay between the germline ends. Here the CDR3 DNA reads TGCAGTGCGGGCCCTAGCCAGGATACGCAGTATTTT. This sequence encodes CSAGPSQDTQYF.

The chain uses TRBV14 and TRBJ1-1; D uncertain. The CDR3 sequence is 13 residues long. CDR1 is SGHDN and CDR2 is FVKESK in the germline V gene. Deletions cut 3 bases from V and 1 base from J, with 6 bases between. CDR3 nucleotides: TGTGCCAGCAGCCACCCAGGGAACACTGAAGCTTTCTTT. Residues: CASSHPGNTEAFF.

This clonotype has a handful of counts. The chain is built from TRBV4-2 and TRBJ1-2; tentative D call: TRBD1 (5 bases). V shed 0 bases and J shed 1 base, with 12 bases lying between them. CDR1 is LGHNA and CDR2 is YNFKEQ in the germline V gene. The CDR3 is made up of 16 amino acids. CDR3 bases: TGTGCCAGCAGCCAAGATCGCCGGACACTTAACTATGGCTACACCTTC. Amino acids: CASSQDRRTLNYGYTF.

This clonotype was observed at least ten times. The chain is built from TRBV24-1 and TRBJ2-3; 11 bases fit TRBD1. CDR3 length: 16 residues. Trimming cost V 1 base and J 7 bases; bases outside gene matches: 6. The germline V gene has CDR1 KGHDR and CDR2 SFDVKD. As DNA, the CDR3 is TGTGCCACCAGTGATTTTGGACAGGGGGCTTGGAATACGCAGTATTTT. Translating gives CATSDFGQGAWNTQYF.

This clonotype was detected only a few times. Here the CDR3 DNA reads TGTGCCAGCAGTTTTTTGCGTTTCGAGCAGTACTTC. Residues: CASSFLRFEQYF. V is TRBV28 and J is TRBJ2-7; D is unclear. The V gene lost 3 bases and the J gene lost 6 bases, with 9 bases spanning the gap. CDR1 and CDR2 from the germline V gene are MDHEN and SYDVKM. The CDR3 is made up of 12 amino acids.

The gene calls are TRBV20-1 and TRBJ1-1; 9 bases are shared with TRBD1. The CDR3 covers 13 residues. CDR1 and CDR2 (germline): DFQATT, SNEGSKA (reference sequence). Trimming removed 3 bases from V and 5 bases from J; junction bases left unmatched: 4. The DNA of the CDR3 is TGCAGTGCTAGCGACAGGGGGGGGACTGAAGCTTTCTTT. Protein: CSASDRGGTEAFF.

This clonotype was seen a few times. J is TRBJ1-1 and V is TRBV6-6; unclear D gene. The CDR3 contains 13 residues. Germline V gene data show CDR1 as MNHNY and CDR2 as SVGAGI (reference sequence). Trimming took 1 base from V and 6 from J, leaving 9 bases between them. CDR3 loop: CASSYFDPPEAFF. The CDR3 DNA reads as TGTGCCAGCAGTTACTTTGACCCCCCTGAAGCTTTCTTT.

This clonotype appeared a few times. The CDR3 region is CASSFAGENQPQHF. The CDR3 bases are TGTGCCAGCAGTTTTGCAGGGGAGAATCAGCCCCAGCATTTT. This chain connects TRBV12-3 or TRBV12-4 to TRBJ1-5, with a possible D match to TRBD1 (6 bases). With 3 bases removed from V and 4 bases from J, the gap between germline ends came to 10 bases. The CDR3 loop spans 14 amino acids.

This sequence joins TRBV18 and TRBJ1-2; the D is unclear. V was trimmed by 6 bases and J by 2 bases, leaving 16 bases between them. The CDR3 consists of 15 residues. Germline lookup yields CDR1 KGHSH and CDR2 LQKENI. CDR3 sequence: CASSLHLDGNYGYTF. The DNA of the CDR3 is TGTGCCAGCTCTCTCCACCTAGACGGGAACTATGGCTACACCTTC.

This clonotype was seen repeatedly, ten times or more. The V and J genes are TRBV6-5 and TRBJ1-1, with 7 bases matching TRBD1. From germline, CDR1 is MNHEY and CDR2 SVGAGI. The CDR3 contains 12 residues. The V segment lost 4 bases and the J segment 9 bases; nucleotides outside the gene matches: 5. The CDR3 sequence is CASSSDRKKAFF. CDR3 nucleotides: TGTGCCAGCAGTTCGGACAGGAAAAAAGCTTTCTTT.